This T cell receptor beta chain was retrieved from a study of T cell responses to AZD1222 COVID-19 vaccine. General study results and limits: Clonal diversity may have been underestimated in mostly white British donors. Seropositive at baseline were only a handful of AZD1222 recipients. Regions 160-218 and 743-854 dominated among vaccine-associated CD4 TCRs spanning spike.

Measured with immunoSEQ multiplex PCR; TCRdb has only the in-frame clones, and not every one. Here the sample spans over 130,000 clones, 90% to 95% being singletons. Of note for this clone: Its matching antigen is unknown.

The CDR3 runs 15 residues. Trimming took 2 bases from V and 8 from J; bases not matched to a gene: 9. CDR1 is SGHRS and CDR2 is YFSETQ in the germline V gene. The TCR sequence derives from an adult in good health. The gene calls are TRBV5-1 and TRBJ2-1; 8 bases agree with TRBD2. The specimen comprised peripheral blood, sampled on day 0 of AZD1222 vaccination. CDR3: CASSLTGGPGHEQFF. CDR3 nucleotides: TGCGCCAGCAGCTTAACGGGAGGGCCGGGCCATGAGCAGTTCTTC.